The entry below describes one T cell receptor (beta chain). These data come from a study of blood T cell repertoires in COVID-19. Trimming removed 6 bases at V and 4 bases at J, with 12 bases between. This CDR3 is 13 amino acids long. The V gene's germline CDR1 is LNHNV and CDR2 YYDKDF (reference sequence). Assay: immunoSEQ multiplex PCR; the TCRdb copy retains only in-frame clones and omits some. The sample holds 80,000 to 95,000 clones; around 87% are singletons and the top ten take 15% to 20%. The gene calls are TRBV15 and TRBJ1-1; a possible D gene is TRBD1 (5 bases). The TCR was taken from a human donor in a cohort sampled during active COVID-19. The material sequenced was peripheral blood. The CDR3 sequence is CATRSQGTTEAFF. The CDR3 bases are TGTGCCACCAGGTCGCAGGGAACCACTGAAGCTTTCTTT.